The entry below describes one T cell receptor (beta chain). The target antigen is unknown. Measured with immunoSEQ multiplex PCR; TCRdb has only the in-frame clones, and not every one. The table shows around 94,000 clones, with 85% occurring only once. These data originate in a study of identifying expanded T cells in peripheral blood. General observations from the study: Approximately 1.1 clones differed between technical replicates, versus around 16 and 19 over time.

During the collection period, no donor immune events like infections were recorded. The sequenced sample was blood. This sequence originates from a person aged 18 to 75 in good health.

In DNA, the CDR3 is TGTGCCAGCTCACATGACAGGGACCATGAGCAGTTCTTC. Translated, it gives CASSHDRDHEQFF. The rearrangement links TRBV18 to TRBJ2-1; 7 positions agree with TRBD1. The CDR3 has 13 residues. From germline, CDR1 is KGHSH and CDR2 LQKENI. Trimming removed 4 bases from V and 8 bases from J; junction bases left unmatched: 5.